The 2 T cell receptor beta chains given below trace back to one sample, sequenced in a study of blood T cell repertoires in COVID-19. Some clones are missing from TCRdb's copy, which holds only in-frame ones; the method was immunoSEQ multiplex PCR. Of about 220,000 clones detected, 90% appear once; the ten largest clones hold about 16%. Sequenced material: PBMCs or T cells enriched from blood (not recorded which). These receptors all come from a young man who had been exposed to COVID-19.

The rearrangement joins TRBV13 to TRBJ2-3; 9 nucleotides agree with TRBD1. Germline values: CDR1 PRHDT, CDR2 FYEKMQ (reference sequence). V lost 8 bases to trimming and J lost 4 bases; unmatched junction nucleotides: 7. This CDR3 has 14 residues. The CDR3 DNA sequence: TGTGCCAGCGAGGACAGGGGAGGGTCAGATACGCAGTATTTT. It yields the protein CASEDRGGSDTQYF.

This clone came up a few times. This chain links TRBV30 with TRBJ2-7; TRBD1 might be the D (6 bases). This CDR3 region has 15 residues. Trimming stripped 0 bases from V and 0 bases from J, with 12 bases between. Germline CDR1 and CDR2: GTSNPN and SVGIG (reference sequence). The CDR3 region is CAWSVGTDSSYEQYF. The CDR3 DNA sequence: TGTGCCTGGAGTGTTGGGACGGACAGCTCCTACGAGCAGTACTTC.